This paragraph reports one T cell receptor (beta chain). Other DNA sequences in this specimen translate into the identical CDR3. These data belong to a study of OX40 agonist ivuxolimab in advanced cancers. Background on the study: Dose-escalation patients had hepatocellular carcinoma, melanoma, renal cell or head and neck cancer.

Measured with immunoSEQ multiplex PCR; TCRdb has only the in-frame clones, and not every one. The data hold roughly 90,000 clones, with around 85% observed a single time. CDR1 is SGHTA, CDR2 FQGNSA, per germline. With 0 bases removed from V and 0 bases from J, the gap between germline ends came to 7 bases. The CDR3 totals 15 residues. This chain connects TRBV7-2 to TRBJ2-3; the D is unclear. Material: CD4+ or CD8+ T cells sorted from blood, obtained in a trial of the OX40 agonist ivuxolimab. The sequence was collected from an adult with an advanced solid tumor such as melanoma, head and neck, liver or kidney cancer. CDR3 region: CASSLAPGSTDTQYF. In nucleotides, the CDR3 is TGTGCCAGCAGCTTAGCGCCGGGTAGCACAGATACGCAGTATTTT.